What follows are 24 T cell receptor beta chains derived from one specimen sequenced in a study of shared clonotypes between healthy human individuals. Produced via immunoSEQ multiplex PCR; TCRdb's table is partial and in-frame only. The data contain about 1.4 million clones, roughly 96% of them seen just once; the ten biggest clones take up about 1.2%. The specimen was naive CD4+ T cells sorted from blood. Noted subset: CD45RA+ positively selected. The receptors were gathered from a man aged 25 to 40 in good health.

The chain combines TRBV6-5 with TRBJ2-1; unclear D gene. CDR1 is MNHEY and CDR2 is SVGAGI in the germline V gene. Trimming stripped 0 bases from V and 2 bases from J, with 11 bases between. The CDR3 runs to 16 residues. In nucleotides, the CDR3 is TGTGCCAGCAGTTACTCAACAGCTAAAACCTACAATGAGCAGTTCTTC. This gives the protein CASSYSTAKTYNEQFF.

The chain is built from TRBV11-3 and TRBJ2-3; TRBD2 matches 7 bases. V dropped 5 bases and J dropped 4; count of bases not matched to a gene: 15. The germline V gene encodes CDR1 SGHNT and CDR2 YENEEA. CDR3 size: 17 residues. In DNA form, the CDR3 reads TGTGCCAGCAGCCCTAGTGGCCTAGCGGAGGGACCAGATACGCAGTATTTT. Protein: CASSPSGLAEGPDTQYF. The whole variable domain, remainder taken from reference TRBV11-3 and TRBJ2-3, is EAGVVQSPRYKIIEKKQPVAFWCNPISGHNTLYWYLQNLGQGPELLIRYENEEAVDDSQLPKDRFSAERLKGVDSTLKIQPAELGDSAVYLCASSPSGLAEGPDTQYFGPGTRLTVL.

The CDR3: CASTTGDRPSYEQYF. Written as DNA, the CDR3 is TGCGCCAGCACCACAGGTGATCGGCCCTCCTACGAGCAGTACTTC. This sequence joins TRBV5-1 and TRBJ2-7, with D maybe TRBD1 (5 bases). Trimming shortened V by 6 bases and J by 0 bases, and 16 bases separated the two germline ends. CDR3 size: 15 residues. Germline CDR1 SGHRS, CDR2 YFSETQ.

The rearrangement links TRBV11-3 to TRBJ2-3; the match to TRBD1 covers 9 bases. The CDR3 is 14 residues long. J was trimmed by 4 bases and V by 4 bases; bases with no gene match: 3. Germline CDR1 SGHNT, CDR2 YENEEA. CDR3 DNA sequence: TGTGCCAGCAGCTCCGGGGACAGGGCAGATACGCAGTATTTT. Residues: CASSSGDRADTQYF.

A single count supports this clone. The chain has TRBV7-9 and TRBJ2-5, with D perhaps matching TRBD1 or TRBD2 (5 bases each). V lost 5 bases and J lost 2, with 15 bases in between. Looked up from germline, CDR1 is SEHNR and CDR2 is FQNEAQ (reference sequence). This CDR3 comprises 15 residues. The CDR3 loop reads CASSPRGAGQETQYF. Written as DNA, the CDR3 is TGTGCCAGCAGCCCCCGGGGCGCCGGGCAAGAGACCCAGTACTTC.

This chain connects TRBV7-2 to TRBJ2-7; 7 bases are shared with TRBD1. V lost 5 bases and J lost 8; bases outside the gene matches: 15. CDR1 SGHTA and CDR2 FQGNSA come from the germline V gene. This CDR3 comprises 15 residues. The CDR3 DNA follows: TGTGCCAGCAGCATGGCCGGGACAGCGTACCCAAAGCAGTACTTC. Translation gives CASSMAGTAYPKQYF.

The chain combines TRBV27 with TRBJ2-7; 15 positions agree with TRBD2. The CDR3 has 18 amino acids. J lost 5 bases, V lost 6 bases, and 14 bases had no gene match. Germline loops: CDR1 MNHEY, CDR2 SMNVEV (reference sequence). The chain's CDR3 is CASSPRGTSGRKSHEQYF. CDR3 bases: TGTGCCAGCAGCCCGCGCGGGACTAGCGGGAGGAAAAGCCACGAGCAGTACTTC.

The V call is TRBV27, the J call TRBJ2-6, with 7 bases identical to TRBD2. Germline CDR1 reads MNHEY; CDR2 reads SMNVEV (reference sequence). V lost 6 bases, J lost 2 bases, and 7 bases stayed unmatched. This CDR3 has 16 residues. CDR3 bases: TGTGCCAGCAGACGGGGGGACTTAGCTGGGGCCAACGTCCTGACTTTC. The encoded protein is CASRRGDLAGANVLTF. Combining the CDR3 with reference TRBV27 and TRBJ2-6 gives the whole variable domain EAQVTQNPRYLITVTGKKLTVTCSQNMNHEYMSWYRQDPGLGLRQIYYSMNVEVTDKGDVPEGYKVSRKEKRNFPLILESPSPNQTSLYFCASRRGDLAGANVLTFGAGSRLTVL.

The rearrangement uses TRBV27 and TRBJ1-4, with D maybe TRBD1 (5 bases). Between the trimmed V and J ends, which lost 5 bases and 8 bases, there was a span of 24 bases. The CDR3 runs to 17 residues. Germline V CDR1 and CDR2: MNHEY, SMNVEV (reference sequence). The DNA of the CDR3 is TGTGCCAGCAGTCCAAGGGGCTGGGACCCGTTGGGCGAAAAACTGTTTTTT. This encodes CASSPRGWDPLGEKLFF.

The chain links TRBV7-2 to TRBJ1-2; tentatively, D is TRBD1 (5 bases). The CDR3 consists of 18 residues. The V gene's germline CDR1 is SGHTA and CDR2 FQGNSA. V shed 2 bases and J shed 1 base, with 20 bases lying between them. CDR3 sequence (DNA): TGTGCCAGCAGCTTATACCTTGGGGGAGGGGACCTTAACTATGGCTACACCTTC. It yields the protein CASSLYLGGGDLNYGYTF. Looking up the rest from reference TRBV7-2 and TRBJ1-2 gives the full variable domain: GAGVSQSPSNKVTEKGKDVELRCDPISGHTALYWYRQSLGQGLEFLIYFQGNSAPDKSGLPSDRFSAERTGGSVSTLTIQRTQQEDSAVYLCASSLYLGGGDLNYGYTFGSGTRLTVV.

This chain joins TRBV9 and TRBJ1-2, with 8 nucleotides matching TRBD1. After removal of 4 bases from V and 7 bases from J, the junction contained 9 bases not matched to a gene. The CDR3 is 14 residues long. CDR1 and CDR2 (germline): SGDLS, YYNGEE. The CDR3, as DNA: TGTGCCAGCAGCCCGACAGGGGCATTTGGTGGCTACACCTTC. Translated, it gives CASSPTGAFGGYTF.

The chain couples TRBV29-1 to TRBJ2-7; D is possibly TRBD1 (5 bases). CDR1 is SQVTM and CDR2 is ANQGSEA in the germline V gene. The CDR3 has 12 residues. The CDR3 DNA reads TGCAGTGTCGGGTGGGGCAACTACGAGCAGTACTTC. This sequence encodes CSVGWGNYEQYF.

This clone was detected only once. V usage is TRBV9 and J usage is TRBJ2-1, with 9 bases fitting TRBD1. The V and J ends lost 2 bases and 7 bases, in that order; junction bases with no gene match: 4. CDR3 length equals 14 residues. From germline, CDR1 is SGDLS and CDR2 YYNGEE. The CDR3 region has the DNA TGTGCCAGCAGCGTGAGACAGGGGGGAAATGAGCAGTTCTTC. Its protein product is CASSVRQGGNEQFF.

The chain combines TRBV2 with TRBJ1-1, with D perhaps TRBD1 (5 bases). Per germline, CDR1 SNHLY and CDR2 FYNNEI. The CDR3 loop spans 14 amino acids. Trimming cost V 7 bases and J 0 bases, with 12 bases left between them. CDR3 DNA: TGTGCCAGCACCATTGACAGAGTGAACACTGAAGCTTTCTTT. This encodes CASTIDRVNTEAFF.

This chain links TRBV14 with TRBJ2-2, with D unclear. Trimming pared 4 bases from V and 7 bases from J, leaving 16 bases between. CDR3 length equals 15 residues. Germline V lookup: CDR1 SGHDN, CDR2 FVKESK. The CDR3 DNA reads as TGTGCCAGCAGCCGACTGGGGAACGGGCGCGGGGAGCTGTTTTTT. It yields the protein CASSRLGNGRGELFF.

This CDR3 is CASSPKGQGNEQFF. CDR3 bases: TGTGCCAGCTCACCGAAGGGACAGGGCAACGAGCAGTTCTTC. The chain recombines TRBV18 with TRBJ2-1; 9 bases match TRBD1. This CDR3 is built from 14 residues. Germline CDR1 is KGHSH and CDR2 is LQKENI. J was trimmed by 10 bases and V by 3 bases; bases with no gene match: 7.

This sequence joins TRBV6-4 and TRBJ2-3; D is uncertain. CDR3 length: 13 amino acids. The germline gives CDR1 MRHNA, CDR2 SNTAGT. Trimming removed 6 bases from V and 1 base from J, with 8 bases in between. The CDR3 loop reads CASSFDRTDTQYF. The CDR3 region has the DNA TGTGCCAGCAGCTTCGATCGCACAGATACGCAGTATTTT.

V and J are TRBV29-1 and TRBJ2-3; D is ambiguous. V dropped 2 bases and J dropped 6 bases, with 9 bases sitting between them. The CDR3 extends over 12 amino acids. Germline V gene data show CDR1 as SQVTM and CDR2 as ANQGSEA. The CDR3 bases are TGCAGCGTTGAATCCGGTGGGGATACGCAGTATTTT. This translates into CSVESGGDTQYF.

Concerning this clone: Its ends do not fully match the called genes, so a read error is possible. This chain links TRBV6-1 with TRBJ2-4; 7 bases are a match to TRBD1. This CDR3 has 14 residues. Germline assignment: CDR1 MNHNS and CDR2 SASEGT. CDR3 residues: CASREGDSRDIQYF. The CDR3 DNA is TGTGCCAGCAGAGAAGGGGACAGCCGGGACATTCAGTACTTC.

The rearrangement links TRBV28 to TRBJ2-7; maybe TRBD2 (5 bases). The CDR3 consists of 15 residues. V was trimmed by 1 base and J by 3 bases, leaving 13 bases between them. CDR1 is MDHEN, CDR2 SYDVKM, per germline. The CDR3 protein is CASSLSGRVYYEQYF. The CDR3 DNA is TGTGCCAGCAGTTTATCTGGGAGAGTCTACTACGAGCAGTACTTC.

This chain links TRBV29-1 with TRBJ2-1, with 11 nucleotides matching TRBD2. V trimming: 6 bases; J trimming: 6 bases; junction bases outside the gene matches: 7. The germline V gene encodes CDR1 SQVTM and CDR2 ANQGSEA. CDR3 length equals 14 residues. In DNA form, the CDR3 reads TGCAGCGTCGAACTAGCGGGAGCTCCCAATGAGCAGTTCTTC. The encoded protein is CSVELAGAPNEQFF.

The V and J genes are TRBV11-2 and TRBJ2-3; 9 bases align to TRBD2. Per the germline V gene, CDR1 is SGHAT and CDR2 is FQNNGV. The CDR3 has 14 amino acids. V lost 6 bases and J lost 2; bases outside the gene matches: 3. Written as DNA, the CDR3 is TGTGCCAGCAGGAGGACTAGCGCCACAGATACGCAGTATTTT. It specifies CASRRTSATDTQYF.

This clone was picked up one time. The chain joins TRBV7-3 to TRBJ2-3; perhaps TRBD2 as D (7 bases). Deletions cut 5 bases from V and 6 bases from J, with 21 bases between. The CDR3 loop spans 16 amino acids. Germline V gene sequence: CDR1 SGHTA, CDR2 FQGTGA. The CDR3 region has the DNA TGTGCCAGCAGCCTGTTGACCCGGGGGGCTGTTGATACGCAGTATTTT. Encoded protein: CASSLLTRGAVDTQYF.

This chain joins TRBV28 and TRBJ2-5, with TRBD1 identical over 8 bases. The CDR3 is 15 amino acids. Per germline, CDR1 MDHEN and CDR2 SYDVKM. V lost 5 bases and J lost 7; bases outside the gene matches: 12. The CDR3 region has the DNA TGTGCCAGCAGTCAGGACAGGGTTAATGGCAGGACCCAGTACTTC. Its protein product is CASSQDRVNGRTQYF.